A selection of T cell receptor beta chains follows, all from one sample in a study of response to subunit inactivated influenza vaccine. TCRdb ran MiXCR on the RT-PCR reads and lists one entry per CDR3 protein. The sample holds 500,000 to 600,000 distinct CDR3 sequences; 10% to 15% are singletons and the top ten take roughly 10%. This specimen consisted of PBMCs from blood, obtained on the day of vaccination. These receptors came from a man in his forties or fifties who received an inactivated influenza vaccine. The CDR3 runs from the conserved cysteine through the conserved F or W. The D gene is left open where the match is weak. Clone sizes are given selectively: once, few, many, or a class where the clone is expanded.

abundance	v_gene	d_gene	j_gene	CDR3aa	CDR3nt
NA	TRBV7-9	TRBD1	TRBJ2-7	CASSLTGGIEQYF	TGTGCCAGCAGCTTAACAGGGGGCATCGAGCAGTACTTC
few	TRBV18	TRBD1	TRBJ2-3	CASSAGDRSTDTQYF	TGTGCCAGCTCGGCAGGGGACAGGAGCACAGATACGCAGTATTTT
NA	TRBV12-3/TRBV12-4	NA	TRBJ2-1	CASSWSENNEQFF	TGTGCCAGCAGTTGGTCCGAGAACAATGAGCAGTTCTTC
many	TRBV12-3/TRBV12-4	NA	TRBJ1-5	CASSQAPNQPQHF	TGTGCCAGCAGCCAAGCCCCTAATCAGCCCCAGCATTTT
few	TRBV7-2	NA	TRBJ2-7	CASSLDLGSPYEQYF	TGTGCCAGCAGCTTAGACCTGGGTTCCCCCTACGAGCAGTACTTC
many	TRBV5-1	TRBD1	TRBJ2-3	CASSYGGQGVADTQYF	TGCGCCAGCAGCTATGGGGGACAGGGAGTAGCAGATACGCAGTATTTT
NA	TRBV28	TRBD1	TRBJ1-2	CASSLTLGQGGGYTF	TGTGCCAGCAGTCTTACCCTTGGACAGGGAGGTGGCTACACCTTC
many	TRBV5-1	NA	TRBJ2-2	CASSPHTPTRYTGELFF	TGCGCCAGCAGCCCCCACACACCGACCAGGTACACCGGGGAGCTGTTTTTT
many	TRBV7-2	NA	TRBJ2-1	CASSLALANNEQFF	TGTGCCAGCAGCTTAGCGCTGGCCAACAATGAGCAGTTCTTC
many	TRBV7-2	NA	TRBJ2-5	CASSFSGQETQYF	TGTGCCAGCAGCTTCAGCGGACAAGAGACCCAGTACTTC
NA	TRBV12-3/TRBV12-4	TRBD2	TRBJ2-5	CASSLTSGGAGKTQYF	TGTGCCAGCAGTTTGACTAGCGGGGGGGCCGGAAAGACCCAGTACTTC
many	TRBV6-5	NA	TRBJ2-5	CATRYWREETQYF	TGTGCCACACGGTACTGGCGCGAAGAGACCCAGTACTTC
few	TRBV28	NA	TRBJ1-2	CANRDRSNYGYTF	TGTGCCAACCGGGACCGCTCTAACTATGGCTACACCTTC
NA	TRBV5-1	TRBD1	TRBJ1-4	CASSEQGARGNEKLFF	TGCGCCAGCAGCGAACAGGGGGCGCGTGGTAATGAAAAACTGTTTTTT
few	TRBV28	NA	TRBJ1-1	CASRYRVPTEAFF	TGTGCCAGCAGATACAGGGTTCCCACTGAAGCTTTCTTT
NA	TRBV27	TRBD2	TRBJ2-7	CASSPWAEGLASYEQYF	TGTGCCAGCAGCCCATGGGCAGAGGGACTAGCTTCCTACGAGCAGTACTTC
NA	TRBV3-1	TRBD2	TRBJ2-3	CASSPPGLADLTDTQYF	TGTGCCAGCAGCCCTCCTGGGCTAGCGGACCTCACAGATACGCAGTATTTT
NA	TRBV10-3	NA	TRBJ2-3	CAISESPEDTQYF	TGTGCCATCAGTGAGTCGCCAGAAGATACGCAGTATTTT
NA	TRBV10-3	NA	TRBJ1-3	CAIGGTGLSSGNTIYF	TGTGCCATCGGGGGTACAGGCCTATCCTCTGGAAACACCATATATTTT
few	TRBV7-9	NA	TRBJ1-2	CASSRPEDYGYTF	TGTGCCAGCAGCCGGCCGGAGGACTATGGCTACACCTTC
NA	TRBV4-3	NA	TRBJ2-2	CASSSVRAPTTGELFF	TGCGCCAGCAGTTCTGTCAGGGCCCCAACCACCGGGGAGCTGTTTTTT
NA	TRBV7-2	NA	TRBJ2-1	CASSNVWATDFYNEQFF	TGTGCCAGCAGCAACGTCTGGGCCACCGACTTCTACAATGAGCAGTTCTTC
few	TRBV5-1	TRBD1	TRBJ2-1	CASSHGTGVWDEQFF	TGCGCCAGCAGCCATGGGACAGGGGTTTGGGATGAGCAGTTCTTC
few	TRBV20-1	TRBD1	TRBJ2-1	CSAGQGASYNEQFF	TGCAGTGCGGGACAGGGGGCATCCTACAATGAGCAGTTCTTC
few	TRBV12-3/TRBV12-4	NA	TRBJ2-1	CASSLRLAKHNEQFF	TGTGCCAGCAGTTTAAGGTTAGCGAAGCACAATGAGCAGTTCTTC
few	TRBV5-1	NA	TRBJ2-3	CASSLEVGTDTQYF	TGCGCCAGCAGCTTGGAGGTGGGCACAGATACGCAGTATTTT
NA	TRBV20-1	TRBD2	TRBJ2-7	CSAVHPGLAGWEQYF	TGCAGTGCTGTCCACCCGGGACTAGCGGGATGGGAACAGTACTTC
NA	TRBV10-3	TRBD2	TRBJ2-3	CAISGGNLPDTQYF	TGTGCCATTAGCGGGGGGAATCTTCCAGATACGCAGTATTTT
few	TRBV3-1	TRBD1	TRBJ1-5	CASSLRQGPQHF	TGTGCCAGCAGCCTCAGACAGGGGCCCCAGCATTTT
NA	TRBV6-1	TRBD2	TRBJ2-1	CASSITGGLYEQFF	TGTGCCAGCAGTATTACGGGGGGGCTGTATGAGCAGTTCTTC